The 11 T cell receptor beta chains in this list originate from one sample, sequenced in a study of CD8 T cells in Susac syndrome. RNA totalling about 0.45 to 1 ug underwent reverse transcription with random hexamers. MiXCR, applied by TCRdb to the immunoSEQ multiplex PCR reads, yields one record per CDR3 protein. The sample comprises roughly 400,000 distinct CDR3 sequences, around 85% of which are singletons, and approximately 0.12% rests with the top ten. Sample: CD8+ T cells from PBMCs. The receptors come from a human donor with multiple sclerosis.

This sequence joins TRBV7-7 and TRBJ2-5, with TRBD1 identical over 7 bases. Germline V gene sequence: CDR1 SSHAT, CDR2 FNYEAQ (reference sequence). V shed 5 bases, J shed 0 bases, and the junction held 15 bases outside the gene matches. CDR3 length: 18 residues. The CDR3 nucleotides are TGTGCCAGCAGCCTCTCCTACCCAGGGGGATTAAACCAAGAGACCCAGTACTTC. This codes for CASSLSYPGGLNQETQYF.

This clonotype came up a few times. The V call is TRBV30, the J call TRBJ2-2; D is uncertain. V was clipped by 5 bases and J by 6 bases, with 7 bases between them. Germline assignment: CDR1 GTSNPN and CDR2 SVGIG (reference sequence). The length of the CDR3 is 11 residues. The CDR3 nucleotides read TGTGCCTGGGGGGATCCCGGGGAGCTGTTTTTT. The encoded protein is CAWGDPGELFF.

The rearrangement links TRBV20-1 to TRBJ2-1; 11 nucleotides match TRBD1. Germline values: CDR1 DFQATT, CDR2 SNEGSKA (reference sequence). J was trimmed by 5 bases and V by 1 base; bases with no gene match: 4. This CDR3 comprises 15 residues. The DNA for the CDR3 is TGCAGTGCTAGAGCGGGGACAGGGGGGAACAATGAGCAGTTCTTC. Translation: CSARAGTGGNNEQFF.

This clonotype was recorded a few times. V gene TRBV27 combines with J gene TRBJ2-3; D not resolved. CDR1 and CDR2 (germline): MNHEY, SMNVEV (reference sequence). Trimming took off 4 bases at V and 0 bases at J, with 5 bases between the two ends. This CDR3 has 13 amino acids. The CDR3 DNA follows: TGTGCCAGCAGTTCCTATAGCACAGATACGCAGTATTTT. It is translated as CASSSYSTDTQYF.

The chain is built from TRBV2 and TRBJ2-7; 7 bases align to TRBD1. CDR3 length equals 13 residues. Germline V gene lookup returns CDR1 SNHLY and CDR2 FYNNEI. Losses at the gene ends were 6 bases for V and 5 bases for J; bases not matched to a gene: 7. CDR3 protein: CASRLTGENEQYF. The CDR3 DNA sequence: TGTGCCAGCAGGCTTACAGGGGAAAACGAGCAGTACTTC. The full variable domain, completed using reference TRBV2 and TRBJ2-7, is EPEVTQTPSHQVTQMGQEVILRCVPISNHLYFYWYRQILGQKVEFLVSFYNNEISEKSEIFDDQFSVERPDGSNFTLKIRSTKLEDSAMYFCASRLTGENEQYFGPGTRLTVT.

The CDR3 spells CASSPGLEKLFF. DNA of the CDR3: TGTGCCAGCAGTCCTGGACTGGAAAAACTGTTTTTT. V usage is TRBV27 and J usage is TRBJ1-4; D ambiguous. With 5 bases removed from V and 8 bases from J, the gap between germline ends came to 9 bases. The CDR3 has 12 residues. CDR1 and CDR2 from the germline V gene are MNHEY and SMNVEV (reference sequence).

The chain is built from TRBV20-1 and TRBJ1-2, with 7 bases that match TRBD1. This CDR3 comprises 14 residues. The germline V gene encodes CDR1 DFQATT and CDR2 SNEGSKA (reference sequence). The J segment lost 2 bases and the V segment lost 2 bases, leaving 5 bases of the junction unmatched. In DNA, the CDR3 is TGCAGTGCTAGAAAAGGGACAGTCAACTATGGCTACACCTTC. It specifies CSARKGTVNYGYTF.

The rearrangement joins TRBV6-5 to TRBJ2-1; weak D call: TRBD2 (6 bases). The CDR3 totals 15 residues. CDR1 MNHEY and CDR2 SVGAGI come from the germline V gene. V shed 1 base and J shed 2 bases, with 9 bases lying between them. Here the CDR3 DNA reads TGTGCCAGCAGTTACTTGAGGGAGGCCTACAATGAGCAGTTCTTC. Translated, it gives CASSYLREAYNEQFF.

The DNA of the CDR3 is TGTGCCAGTAGCCCCTGGGCCGTGGACAATCAGCCCCAGCATTTT. Amino acids: CASSPWAVDNQPQHF. The chain is built from TRBV19 and TRBJ1-5; no clear D. Germline assignment: CDR1 LNHDA and CDR2 SQIVND (reference sequence). This CDR3 has 15 amino acids. V was pared by 6 bases and J by 3 bases, with 15 bases between.

The chain links TRBV4-1 to TRBJ2-7; 7 nucleotides line up with TRBD1. In germline, CDR1 is MGHRA, CDR2 YSYEKL. With V trimmed by 4 bases and J by 7 bases, 13 bases remained unmatched. The CDR3 is made up of 15 amino acids. CDR3 bases: TGCGCCAGCAGCCCTACAGGGGTTGAGGTATGGGAGCAGTACTTC. As protein: CASSPTGVEVWEQYF.

The chain combines TRBV4-1 with TRBJ1-5; D is unresolved. The CDR3 length is 19 residues. Germline-derived CDR1 and CDR2 are MGHRA and YSYEKL. V dropped 0 bases and J dropped 4 bases, with 22 bases sitting between them. In nucleotides, the CDR3 is TGCGCCAGCAGCCAAGACCCCCCGCCGGACGGGTCCTATAATCAGCCCCAGCATTTT. This codes for CASSQDPPPDGSYNQPQHF.